This T cell receptor (beta chain) was captured by sequencing in a study of molecular identifiers for immune sequencing clone quantification. Study background: RNA from 20,000 or 100,000 naive CD8 cells was split five ways in replicates, with four sequenced.

TCRdb re-analysed the PCR reads in MiXCR, keeping a single row per CDR3 protein. The table includes 20,000 or so distinct CDR3 sequences, 20% to 25% detected once. The CDR3 runs 10 residues. CDR1 is SNHLY, CDR2 FYNNEI, per germline. V shed 8 bases and J shed 6 bases, with 8 bases lying between them. General study results and limits: Among effectors, clones above 20 RNA copies held over 97% of molecules; among naive cells, under 1%.

For naive CD8 T cells, sorting used the CD8+CD4-CCR7+CD45RA+ phenotype. Points on this clonotype: The target antigen is unknown.

The gene calls are TRBV2 and TRBJ2-7, with TRBD2 as a possible D gene (6 bases). The specimen was naive CD8+ T cells from blood, with Jurkat cell RNA spiked in. Subset: FACS-sorted CD8+CD4-CCR7+CD45RA+ naive T cells. The receptor was isolated from a human donor in good health. Some libraries in this study had Jurkat cell RNA spiked in. The CDR3 nucleotides read TGTGCCAGCGCGGGGAGCGAGCAGTACTTC. Amino acids: CASAGSEQYF. Full variable domain (outside the CDR3, taken from reference TRBV2 and TRBJ2-7): EPEVTQTPSHQVTQMGQEVILRCVPISNHLYFYWYRQILGQKVEFLVSFYNNEISEKSEIFDDQFSVERPDGSNFTLKIRSTKLEDSAMYFCASAGSEQYFGPGTRLTVT.